What follows are 10 T cell receptor beta chains derived from one specimen sequenced in a study of vaccination effects on CD4 cells after COVID-19. Assay: immunoSEQ multiplex PCR; the TCRdb copy retains only in-frame clones and omits some. The table shows around 65,000 clones, with around 73% occurring only once. Their target antigens are unknown. Peptide-pool stimulation followed by sequencing identified expanded antigen-specific CD4+ clonotypes in the ViraFEST assay. Subsequent to roughly 10 days of culture, CD4+ T cells were isolated. Of the BNT162b2 and mRNA-1273 vaccines, participants received two doses of one or the other. Sequences were derived from CD4+ T cells from PBMCs cultured with HCoV-229E spike peptides, sampled after COVID-19 vaccination. Receptor source: a human donor who received a COVID-19 vaccine.

CDR3 coding DNA: TGTGCCAGCAGCTTACAGGGACCCTACGAGCAGTACGTC. Its protein product is CASSLQGPYEQYV. The chain recombines TRBV12-3 or TRBV12-4 with TRBJ2-7; perhaps TRBD1 as D (6 bases). This CDR3 region has 13 residues. Trimming removed 6 bases at V and 2 bases at J, with 11 bases between.

This clone came up a few times. This chain connects TRBV6-4 to TRBJ1-1; 8 nucleotides match TRBD1. The CDR3 contains 13 residues. J lost 5 bases, V lost 4 bases, and 3 bases had no gene match. The germline CDR1 and CDR2 sequences are MRHNA and SNTAGT. The chain's CDR3 is CASSVYRGTEAFF. The CDR3 nucleotides read TGTGCCAGCAGTGTTTACAGGGGGACTGAAGCTTTCTTT.

This sequence joins TRBV28 and TRBJ1-6, with unresolved D. Trimming cost V 6 bases and J 5 bases, with 5 bases left between them. Germline V gives CDR1 MDHEN, CDR2 SYDVKM. The CDR3 extends over 12 amino acids. Written as DNA, the CDR3 is TGTGCCAGCAGCCTAAATAATTCACCCCTCCACTTT. Its translation: CASSLNNSPLHF.

The chain carries TRBV11-2 and TRBJ1-3; D not resolved. Germline V gives CDR1 SGHAT, CDR2 FQNNGV. The CDR3 is made up of 16 amino acids. Trimming shortened V by 3 bases and J by 0 bases, and 12 bases separated the two germline ends. This chain's CDR3 is CASSFGGRNSGNTIYF. CDR3 sequence (DNA): TGTGCCAGCAGCTTTGGAGGAAGAAACTCTGGAAACACCATATATTTT.

The J gene is TRBJ1-1, the V gene TRBV24-1; 8 nucleotides agree with TRBD1. The germline CDR1 and CDR2 sequences are KGHDR and SFDVKD. J gave up 1 base and V 1 base, and 10 bases lay outside the gene matches. The CDR3 has 18 residues. In DNA, the CDR3 is TGTGCCACCAGTGATTTCAGGGGGCTCAAGGGTTCGAACACTGAAGCTTTCTTT. Protein: CATSDFRGLKGSNTEAFF.

The genes are TRBV7-3 and TRBJ2-2; a possible D gene is TRBD2 (5 bases). V gave up 0 bases and J gave up 7 bases, with 12 bases separating them. The CDR3 is 15 residues long. Germline CDR1 and CDR2: SGHTA and FQGTGA. The CDR3 bases are TGTGCCAGCAGCTTAACACAGCCCGGGGTCGGGGAGCTGTTTTTT. The encoded protein is CASSLTQPGVGELFF.

The V and J genes are TRBV7-8 and TRBJ2-5, with 9 bases that match TRBD2. CDR3 size: 14 residues. V was pared by 6 bases and J by 5 bases, with 7 bases of the junction left unmatched. Germline assignment: CDR1 SGHVS and CDR2 FQNEAQ. CDR3 nucleotide sequence: TGTGCCAGCAGAGCGGGGGGTGCCATGGAGACCCAGTACTTC. This gives the protein CASRAGGAMETQYF.

The rearrangement joins TRBV20-1 to TRBJ2-1; no definite D call. Germline loops: CDR1 DFQATT, CDR2 SNEGSKA (reference sequence). This CDR3 region has 10 residues. The V end was cut by 5 bases, the J end by 7 bases, with 6 bases between. CDR3 protein: CSAFGNEQFF. In DNA, the CDR3 is TGCAGTGCTTTTGGAAATGAGCAGTTCTTC.

This chain links TRBV12-5 with TRBJ2-5, with 9 bases aligning to TRBD2. The CDR3 loop spans 14 amino acids. V was clipped by 4 bases and J by 4 bases; unmatched bases: 4. Germline-derived CDR1 and CDR2 are LGHNT and FRNRAP. The CDR3 spells CASGYAGGRETQYF. DNA of the CDR3: TGTGCTAGTGGTTATGCGGGGGGGCGAGAGACCCAGTACTTC.

This sequence joins TRBV7-9 and TRBJ2-2, with a weak D call TRBD1 (6 bases). The CDR3 spans 12 residues. The germline gives CDR1 SEHNR, CDR2 FQNEAQ (reference sequence). The V end lost 8 bases, the J end lost 6 bases, and 10 bases lay between the germline ends. Here the CDR3 DNA reads TGTGCCAGCGGCAGGGGCCCCGGGGAGCTGTTTTTT. This codes for CASGRGPGELFF.